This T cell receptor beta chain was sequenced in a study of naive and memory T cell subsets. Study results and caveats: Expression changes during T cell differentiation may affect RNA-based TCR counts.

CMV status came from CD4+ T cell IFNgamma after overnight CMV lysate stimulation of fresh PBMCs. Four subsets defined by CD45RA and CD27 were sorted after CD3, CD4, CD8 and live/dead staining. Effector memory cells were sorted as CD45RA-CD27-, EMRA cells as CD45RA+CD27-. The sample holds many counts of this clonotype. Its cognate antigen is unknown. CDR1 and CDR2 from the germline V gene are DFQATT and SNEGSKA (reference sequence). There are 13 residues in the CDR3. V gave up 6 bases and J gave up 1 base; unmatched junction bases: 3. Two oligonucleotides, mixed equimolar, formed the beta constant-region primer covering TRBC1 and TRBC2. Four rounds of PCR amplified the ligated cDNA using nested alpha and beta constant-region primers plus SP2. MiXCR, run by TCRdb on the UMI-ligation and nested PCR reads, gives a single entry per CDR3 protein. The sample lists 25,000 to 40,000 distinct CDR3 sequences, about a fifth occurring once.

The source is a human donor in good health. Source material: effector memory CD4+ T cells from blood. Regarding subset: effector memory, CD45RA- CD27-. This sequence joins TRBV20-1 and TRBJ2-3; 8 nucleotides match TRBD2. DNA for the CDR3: TGCAGTGCCGAGCGGGGGCGCACAGATACGCAGTATTTT. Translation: CSAERGRTDTQYF.